This TCR beta chain appears in the sequencing data of a study of glioma-infiltrating T cells. Study background: Sequencing aimed for about 4.5- to 11-fold coverage of about a million peripheral T cells.

The V gene end was trimmed by 2 bases and the J gene end by 1 base; junction bases not matched to a gene: 8. Germline V gene data show CDR1 as MDHEN and CDR2 as SYDVKM. The CDR3 runs 16 residues. Study-wide results and limits: Non-neoplastic patients had below-expected tissue-blood divergence, while all gliomas exceeded expectation.

As concerns this clonotype: Its antigen is unknown.

The iRepertoire nested amplicon-rescue multiplex PCR amplified TCR alpha and beta CDR3s from RNA. Via MiXCR, TCRdb re-called the multiplex PCR reads, giving one row per CDR3 protein. The data contain roughly 350,000 distinct CDR3 sequences, around 38% of them seen just once; the ten biggest clones take up approximately 12%. Sequencing was carried out using glioma tissue, nonneoplastic brain tissue, or PBMCs (not recorded which). The chain links TRBV28 to TRBJ2-7; 7 nucleotides line up with TRBD1. The sequence derives from a human donor with low-grade glioma or glioblastoma, undergoing nonglioma brain surgery, or in good health (not recorded which). In DNA form, the CDR3 reads TGTGCCAGCAGTTTAGACCCCCCGACAGGGTCCTACGAGCAGTACTTC. Amino acid sequence: CASSLDPPTGSYEQYF.